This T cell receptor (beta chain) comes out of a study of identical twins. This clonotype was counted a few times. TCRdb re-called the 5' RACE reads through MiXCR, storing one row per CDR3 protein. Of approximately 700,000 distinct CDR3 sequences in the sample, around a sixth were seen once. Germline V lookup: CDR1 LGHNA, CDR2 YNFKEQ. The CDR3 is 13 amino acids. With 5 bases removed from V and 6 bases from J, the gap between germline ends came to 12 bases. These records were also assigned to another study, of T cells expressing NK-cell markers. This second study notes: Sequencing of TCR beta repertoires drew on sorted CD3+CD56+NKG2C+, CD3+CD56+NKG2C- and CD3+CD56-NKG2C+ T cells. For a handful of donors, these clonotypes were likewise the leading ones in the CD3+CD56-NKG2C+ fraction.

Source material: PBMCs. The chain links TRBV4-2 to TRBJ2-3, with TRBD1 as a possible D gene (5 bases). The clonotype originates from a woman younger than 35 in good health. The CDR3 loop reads CASSKGLRDTQYF. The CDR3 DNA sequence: TGTGCCAGCAGCAAGGGGCTACGGGATACGCAGTATTTT.